The T cell receptor (beta chain) under discussion was sequenced for a study of shared T cell receptors in the human thymus. Per germline, CDR1 SGDLS and CDR2 YYNGEE. The CDR3 is made up of 16 amino acids. Trimming removed 5 bases at V and 7 bases at J, with 21 bases between. This table comes from immunoSEQ multiplex PCR, and its TCRdb copy is limited to in-frame clones, with some not included. This repertoire shows under 850,000 clones, approximately 90% found once; its top ten account for 0.0095% to 0.013%. This clone was found a few times. The same sample was also used in a study of human thymus T cells. That study reports: The donor group consisted of healthy Finnish infants who were having corrective surgery for congenital heart defects. Surgeons resected thymus tissue during corrective heart surgery. Thymic and blood repertoires seemed to show skewed V and J gene use. What related research reported was that thymic repertoires overlapped highly among unrelated individuals.

The sequencing sample was made of thymocytes. The source is a boy under two years old with a congenital heart defect. The chain has TRBV9 and TRBJ1-4; D not resolved. CDR3: CASSPIAAGGSEKLFF. The CDR3 region has the DNA TGTGCCAGCAGTCCCATCGCGGCAGGAGGTTCTGAAAAACTGTTTTTT.